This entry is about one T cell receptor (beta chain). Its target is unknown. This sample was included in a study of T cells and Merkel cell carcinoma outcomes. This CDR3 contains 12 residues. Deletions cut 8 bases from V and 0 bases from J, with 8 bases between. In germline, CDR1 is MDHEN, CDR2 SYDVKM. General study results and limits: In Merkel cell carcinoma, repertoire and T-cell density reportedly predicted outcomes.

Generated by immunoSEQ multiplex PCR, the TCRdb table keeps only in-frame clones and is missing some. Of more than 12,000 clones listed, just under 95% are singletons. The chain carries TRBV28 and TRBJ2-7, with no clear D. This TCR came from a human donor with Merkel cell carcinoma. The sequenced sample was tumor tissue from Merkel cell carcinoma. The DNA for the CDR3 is TGTGCCAGCTTCTCGAGCTCCTACGAGCAGTACTTC. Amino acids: CASFSSSYEQYF.